Here is one T cell receptor beta chain with its context. What this receptor recognizes is not known. No base quality values were provided; no much bigger clone lies one nucleotide off. This record comes from a study of blood T cell repertoires in COVID-19 (dated by TCRdb to about 2020). Context from the whole study: Samples covering the acute and convalescent phases of COVID-19 were provided by collaborators in the United States, Italy and Spain. Nearly every sample came with metadata listing a de-identified subject ID, COVID-19 status, age in years and sex. Samples came from the ongoing ImmuneRACE study (first 160 participants) plus 1,254 subjects from 6 global collaborators. The repertoires were made available in a free public database intended to serve as a resource for research on the immune response to SARS-CoV-2. The prospective study material was composed of cDNA or gDNA derived from T cells, B-cell-depleted T cells, or PBMCs. Subjects who had been exposed to COVID-19, were actively infected with it, or had recovered from it provided the deeply sampled blood TCRbeta repertoires that made up the dataset. Where HLA class I and class II types were available, the types were taken from metadata supplied by the sample provider, not from assay-based typing. General findings and caveats noted by the study authors: The quantity of clinical and demographic metadata differed by source and by participant and was supplied without curation.

From cysteine to phenylalanine, the CDR3 is 15 amino acids long. Only the CDR3 DNA stays, 45 bases, in frame from base 1. Trimming leaves V shorter by 4 bases and J shorter by 4 bases, with the junction holding 9 bases beyond the gene matches. The CDR1 and CDR2 encoded by the germline V gene are SGHRS and YFSETQ. TCRbeta CDR3 regions were amplified from genomic DNA using the immunoSEQ Assay, a bias-controlled multiplex PCR. Under the source paper's analysis protocol: The number of nucleated cells in each sample was estimated from the amplification of reference gene primers within the assay. To quantify the absolute abundance of each unique TCRbeta CDR3 rearrangement, sequence reads were collapsed and filtered. For each sample, productive Simpson clonality was calculated as the square root of Simpson's diversity index over productive rearrangements. In its TCRdb copy, this immuneACCESS table keeps in-frame sequences only and misses some clones. Where compared with another copy, unresolved V genes explain less than half of these, and the others have no known cause. The DNA was the basis for D and trimming; V, J and clone size are from that table. Present in this sample are under 200,000 clones, 70% to 90% of which were seen just once. About 5% of the sample lies in the top ten.

Each collaborating institution followed its own protocols to collect whole blood in K2EDTA tubes. For TCRbeta analysis, collaborators shipped samples as frozen whole blood, isolated PBMCs, or DNA extracted from either of those sample types. Input material: peripheral blood. This chain joins TRBV5-1 to TRBJ2-3, with TRBD2 matching 7 junction bases. This TCR was recovered from an elderly woman with acute or convalescent COVID-19. The CDR3 protein is CASSGAGAVADTQYF. DNA sequence: TGCGCCAGCAGCGGCGCGGGAGCGGTGGCAGATACGCAGTATTTT.